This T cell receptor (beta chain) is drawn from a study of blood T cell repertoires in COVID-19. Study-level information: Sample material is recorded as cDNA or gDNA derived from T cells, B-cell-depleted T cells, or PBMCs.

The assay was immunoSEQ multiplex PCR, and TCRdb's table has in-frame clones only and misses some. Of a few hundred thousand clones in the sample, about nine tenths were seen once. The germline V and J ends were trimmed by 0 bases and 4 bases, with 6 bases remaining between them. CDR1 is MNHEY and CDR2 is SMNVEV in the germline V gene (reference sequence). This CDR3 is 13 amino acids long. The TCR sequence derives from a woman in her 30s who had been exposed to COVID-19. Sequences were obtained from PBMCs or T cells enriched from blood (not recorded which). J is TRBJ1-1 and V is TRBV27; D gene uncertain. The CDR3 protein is CASSLSAVTEAFF. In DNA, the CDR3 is TGTGCCAGCAGTTTATCGGCAGTCACTGAAGCTTTCTTT.